The present T cell receptor beta chain was sequenced within a study of T-cell reconstitution after alpha-beta-depleted transplantation in children. This clonotype occurred many times. Its antigen is not known. Researchers prepared the TCRbeta library using unique molecular identifiers, the study reports. MiXCR was run by TCRdb on the PCR reads, yielding one entry per CDR3 protein. The table lists approximately 47,000 distinct CDR3 sequences, 50% to 55% of them singletons. General observations from the study: It was newly produced T cells that mostly accounted for T-cell counts and diversity one year after transplant. High day-60 TCRbeta diversity in some patients came from surviving recipient T cells and thymic progenitors. Reportedly, roughly two months post-transplant, alpha-beta T cells arose from several hundred expanded graft clones.

CDR1 is DFQATT and CDR2 is SNEGSKA in the germline V gene (reference sequence). V lost 2 bases, J lost 5 bases, and 15 bases lay in between. This CDR3 has 14 amino acids. The sequence derives from a boy in the first two years of life with SCID, due to receive a stem cell transplant. The sequences come from peripheral blood, collected before TCRalphabeta/CD19-depleted stem cell transplant. The rearrangement joins TRBV20-1 to TRBJ2-5; D perhaps matches TRBD2 (7 bases). CDR3 region: CSARSGGEGETQYF. The CDR3 nucleotides are TGCAGTGCTAGATCGGGGGGCGAGGGGGAGACCCAGTACTTC.